This T cell receptor beta chain was recovered during a study of beta chain features in type 1 diabetes. The entirety of the isolated RNA underwent reverse transcription, so expressed TCRB transcripts were sequenced. Using immunoSEQ multiplex PCR, the repertoire was profiled, and TCRdb retains in-frame clones only, with some absent. Of about 620,000 clones listed, roughly 15% are singletons. Material: naive CD4+ T cells from blood. The source of this sequence is a man in his late teens or twenties in good health.

Here the CDR3 DNA reads TGTGCCAGCAGCACGGACAGCCTCTCTGGAAACACCATATATTTT. Its protein product is CASSTDSLSGNTIYF. The chain couples TRBV5-4 to TRBJ1-3; possibly TRBD1 for D (6 bases). This CDR3 is built from 15 residues. Trimming shortened V by 4 bases and J by 0 bases, and 11 bases separated the two germline ends. CDR1 is SGHNT, CDR2 YYREEE, per germline (reference sequence).